This T cell receptor beta chain was captured in a study of shared clonotypes between healthy human individuals. Study-wide points: On the whole, naive subsets had larger estimated richness than memory subsets had. The naive CD4 repertoires of four donors were compared, and approximately 5% of clonotypes were shared. Represented diversity (both genetic and exposure-history) was limited by the small number of donors. Shared clonotypes across all four donors exceeded non-shared ones in generation probability.

Trimming cost V 0 bases and J 2 bases, with 10 bases left between them. The CDR3 sequence is 15 residues long. Germline lookup yields CDR1 SGDLS and CDR2 YYNGEE. Concerning this clone itself: Its antigen is as yet unknown.

The repertoire was sequenced with immunoSEQ multiplex PCR; TCRdb's copy has only in-frame clones and lacks some. The sample has some 1 million clones; 65% to 75% are singletons. The TCR originated in a man aged 18 to 35 in good health. The chain couples TRBV9 to TRBJ2-3; D uncertain. Material: memory CD4+ T cells sorted from blood. Indicated subset: CD45RA-negative fraction. CDR3 sequence: CASSVEGRFTDTQYF. The CDR3 DNA reads as TGTGCCAGCAGCGTAGAGGGAAGATTCACAGATACGCAGTATTTT.